Following are 16 T cell receptor beta chains from one sample sequenced in a study of blood T cell repertoires in COVID-19. This table comes from immunoSEQ multiplex PCR, and its TCRdb copy is limited to in-frame clones, with some not included. The sample includes 87,000 or so clones, about 89% of them seen just once. Input material: peripheral blood. These receptors came from a human donor with acute or convalescent COVID-19. The donor label of this sample is uncertain.

The chain employs TRBV27 and TRBJ2-5; 9 bases line up with TRBD2. Germline-derived CDR1 and CDR2 are MNHEY and SMNVEV (reference sequence). The V segment lost 3 bases and the J segment 5 bases; nucleotides outside the gene matches: 4. There are 14 residues in the CDR3. CDR3 bases: TGTGCCAGCAGTTTGGCGGGACTAGCCGAGACCCAGTACTTC. This codes for CASSLAGLAETQYF.

The chain carries TRBV5-6 and TRBJ2-1; a weak D match, TRBD1 (6 bases). Trimming shortened V by 6 bases and J by 7 bases, and 17 bases separated the two germline ends. The CDR3 spans 14 residues. Germline V gene data show CDR1 as SGHDT and CDR2 as YYEEEE. As DNA, the CDR3 is TGTGCCAGCACCCCCGGGACAAGGGAAAATGAGCAGTTCTTC. This gives the protein CASTPGTRENEQFF.

This chain joins TRBV6-5 and TRBJ1-6; 7 bases line up with TRBD1. V was clipped by 5 bases and J by 5 bases; unmatched bases: 3. This CDR3 is 14 amino acids long. Germline CDR1 is MNHEY and CDR2 is SVGAGI. The CDR3: CASSPGTDNSPLHF. The CDR3 DNA follows: TGTGCCAGCAGTCCCGGGACAGATAATTCACCCCTCCACTTT.

The chain combines TRBV19 with TRBJ1-1; D perhaps matches TRBD1 (5 bases). CDR3 length: 12 residues. Germline V gene lookup returns CDR1 LNHDA and CDR2 SQIVND (reference sequence). V was cut by 5 bases and J by 7 bases, with 11 bases left in between. CDR3 loop: CASSVGDSEAFF. CDR3 nucleotides: TGTGCCAGTAGTGTTGGAGACAGTGAAGCTTTCTTT.

The chain combines TRBV27 with TRBJ2-7, with 8 bases aligning to TRBD2. This CDR3 contains 14 residues. Germline CDR1 MNHEY, CDR2 SMNVEV (reference sequence). V shed 10 bases, J shed 1 base, and the junction held 9 bases outside the gene matches. The CDR3 spells CATFAGGRSYEQYF. The CDR3 DNA reads as TGTGCCACCTTTGCGGGGGGTAGGTCCTACGAGCAGTACTTC.

The chain couples TRBV2 to TRBJ1-4; D gene uncertain. The germline V and J ends were trimmed by 3 bases and 4 bases, with 9 bases remaining between them. The CDR3 totals 14 residues. CDR1 is SNHLY, CDR2 FYNNEI, per germline. The CDR3, as DNA: TGTGCCAGCAGTGACGGGGTAGTTAATGAAAAACTGTTTTTT. Translation: CASSDGVVNEKLFF.

This clone showed up just once. The J gene is TRBJ2-1, the V gene TRBV30; D may be TRBD2 (6 bases). V lost 5 bases and J lost 0, with 8 bases in between. Germline CDR1 reads GTSNPN; CDR2 reads SVGIG (reference sequence). CDR3 length: 13 residues. The chain's CDR3 is CAWAGSSYNEQFF. The CDR3 region has the DNA TGTGCCTGGGCCGGGAGCTCCTACAATGAGCAGTTCTTC.

V gene TRBV5-1 combines with J gene TRBJ1-1; D call uncertain. Deletions cut 7 bases from V and 1 base from J, with 14 bases between. Germline values: CDR1 SGHRS, CDR2 YFSETQ. CDR3 length: 14 amino acids. The chain's CDR3 is CASGRLGENTEAFF. CDR3 nucleotides: TGCGCCAGCGGCAGATTGGGAGAGAACACTGAAGCTTTCTTT.

This clone was recorded once. V gene TRBV3-1 (or the pseudogene TRBV3-2) combines with J gene TRBJ2-3; TRBD2 agrees at 8 bases. Unmatched junction bases numbered 4, after V lost 1 base and J lost 1 base. The CDR3 loop spans 16 amino acids. Germline V gene data show CDR1 as LGHDT and CDR2 as YNNKEL (reference sequence). The CDR3 is CASSQGAGGRTDTQYF. DNA for the CDR3: TGTGCCAGCAGCCAAGGTGCGGGGGGCCGCACAGATACGCAGTATTTT.

J is TRBJ2-7 and V is TRBV7-2, with D possibly TRBD2 on 8 matching bases. The CDR3 contains 16 residues. Germline V gene sequence: CDR1 SGHTA, CDR2 FQGNSA. The germline V and J ends were trimmed by 5 bases and 1 base, with 18 bases remaining between them. The CDR3, as DNA: TGTGCCAGCAGCCCAGGGGGGGCTAGCGGGTCCTACGAGCAGTACTTC. Translated, it gives CASSPGGASGSYEQYF.

V usage is TRBV7-9 and J usage is TRBJ1-1; no definite D call. The germline V gene has CDR1 SEHNR and CDR2 FQNEAQ (reference sequence). Trimming removed 2 bases from V and 4 bases from J, with 11 bases in between. This CDR3 is 14 amino acids long. The CDR3: CASSLSGGSTEAFF. In nucleotides, the CDR3 is TGTGCCAGCAGCTTATCCGGCGGATCCACTGAAGCTTTCTTT. Filled out from reference TRBV7-9 and TRBJ1-1, the complete variable domain reads DTGVSQNPRHKITKRGQNVTFRCDPISEHNRLYWYRQTLGQGPEFLTYFQNEAQLEKSRLLSDRFSAERPKGSFSTLEIQRTEQGDSAMYLCASSLSGGSTEAFFGQGTRLTVV.

The rearrangement uses TRBV5-1 and TRBJ1-3; no firm D call. The CDR3 consists of 16 residues. Per the germline V gene, CDR1 is SGHRS and CDR2 is YFSETQ. Trimming removed 0 bases from V and 8 bases from J, with 18 bases in between. CDR3 amino acids: CASSLGITTPPDTIYF. In DNA, the CDR3 is TGCGCCAGCAGCTTGGGCATCACCACCCCCCCGGACACCATATATTTT.

V is TRBV5-4 and J is TRBJ2-3; D remains unclear. The length of the CDR3 is 15 residues. V lost 1 base, J lost 0 bases, and 9 bases lay in between. CDR1 SGHNT and CDR2 YYREEE come from the germline V gene (reference sequence). The CDR3 DNA follows: TGTGCCAGCAGCTTGCCCTATCCTAGCACAGATACGCAGTATTTT. Its protein product is CASSLPYPSTDTQYF.

The gene calls are TRBV2 and TRBJ1-2; a possible D gene is TRBD1 (6 bases). The CDR3 is 14 residues long. Trimming shortened V by 7 bases and J by 4 bases, and 16 bases separated the two germline ends. CDR1 and CDR2 from the germline V gene are SNHLY and FYNNEI. The CDR3 protein is CASTGKDRPYGYTF. The CDR3 coding sequence is TGTGCCAGCACAGGTAAAGACAGGCCCTATGGCTACACCTTC.

The V and J genes are TRBV4-2 and TRBJ2-7, with 7 positions matching TRBD1. The length of the CDR3 is 14 residues. V shed 1 base, J shed 7 bases, and the junction held 7 bases outside the gene matches. Germline lookup yields CDR1 LGHNA and CDR2 YNFKEQ. The CDR3 loop reads CASSQAGTVKEQYF. Written as DNA, the CDR3 is TGTGCCAGCAGCCAAGCCGGGACAGTAAAAGAGCAGTACTTC.

DNA of the CDR3: TGTGCCAGCAGCTCCTCCGGGACAGGGGCCCCCTTTGAAGCTTTCTTT. Protein product: CASSSSGTGAPFEAFF. The chain joins TRBV5-4 to TRBJ1-1, with 10 bases matching TRBD1. J gave up 7 bases and V 3 bases, and 12 bases lay outside the gene matches. In germline, CDR1 is SGHNT, CDR2 YYREEE (reference sequence). CDR3 size: 16 residues.